The following is a TCR beta chain sequence with its context. This entry belongs to a study of blood T cell repertoires in COVID-19. Study as a whole: T cells, B-cell-depleted T cells, or PBMCs supplied cDNA or gDNA.

As handled by the study authors: For nucleated cells, counts were estimated from reference gene primer amplification. Clones were read by immunoSEQ multiplex PCR, and TCRdb kept only the in-frame ones, dropping some. V, J and clone size derive from that table, while D and trimming were established from the DNA sequence. This table holds roughly 250,000 clones, around nine tenths found once. Recovered Cohort 3 donors showed two negative PCRs, clearance, or symptom resolution. Deletions cut 8 bases from V and 1 base from J, with 11 bases between. From germline, CDR1 is KGHDR and CDR2 SFDVKD. CDR3 length: 14 residues.

Material: PBMCs or T cells enriched from blood (not recorded which). The receptor was isolated from a woman in her late teens or twenties who had recovered from COVID-19. The chain uses TRBV24-1 and TRBJ1-5; D gene ambiguous. In DNA form, the CDR3 reads TGTGCCACCATGGTAAAACAGAGCAATCAGCCCCAGCATTTT. Translation gives CATMVKQSNQPQHF.